This passage covers 18 T cell receptor beta chains from one sample sequenced in a study of T cells in Graves' hyperthyroidism and ophthalmopathy. Amplification targeted TCR beta CDR3 regions from RNA transcripts. First-round RT-PCR targeting the TCR CDR3 was performed with the HTBI primer set. TCRdb reprocessed the multiplex PCR reads with MiXCR, giving one entry per CDR3 protein. The sample lists about 600,000 distinct CDR3 sequences; about 14% were seen once. Input material: blood. The source is a woman between 18 and 29 years old with Graves' ophthalmopathy.

The chain carries TRBV12-3 or TRBV12-4 and TRBJ2-1; 14 nucleotides align to TRBD2. This CDR3 contains 16 residues. With 6 bases clipped from V and 1 base from J, the junction kept 2 bases outside the gene matches. CDR3 in DNA: TGTGCCAGCAGGGGGACTAGCGGGGGATCCTACAATGAGCAGTTCTTC. Translating it yields CASRGTSGGSYNEQFF.

This clonotype was detected ten times or more. V is TRBV28 and J is TRBJ2-1; 10 positions match TRBD2. Germline V gene lookup returns CDR1 MDHEN and CDR2 SYDVKM. J lost 8 bases, V lost 4 bases, and 8 bases had no gene match. The CDR3 contains 15 residues. This CDR3 reads CASSSGTSVFDEQFF. The CDR3 bases are TGTGCCAGCAGTTCCGGGACTAGCGTATTTGATGAGCAGTTCTTC.

This clonotype has at least ten counts. The J gene is TRBJ2-1, the V gene TRBV11-2; D possibly corresponds to TRBD1 (5 bases). The germline V gene encodes CDR1 SGHAT and CDR2 FQNNGV. With 3 bases removed from V and 4 bases from J, the gap between germline ends came to 13 bases. The CDR3 totals 15 residues. The CDR3 loop reads CASSFRDLVYNEQFF. The CDR3 region has the DNA TGTGCCAGCAGCTTCAGGGATCTGGTTTACAATGAGCAGTTCTTC.

This clonotype was found many times. This chain joins TRBV7-2 and TRBJ2-7; TRBD2 agrees at 8 bases. The CDR3 length is 13 residues. Germline assignment: CDR1 SGHTA and CDR2 FQGNSA. V lost 5 bases and J lost 7; bases outside the gene matches: 7. The CDR3 sequence: CASSLGTRWEQYF. The DNA for the CDR3 is TGTGCCAGCAGCCTCGGGACTAGATGGGAGCAGTACTTC.

This clonotype was detected ten times or more. CDR3 sequence: CASSLRGEQYF. Written as DNA, the CDR3 is TGTGCCAGCAGCTTAAGGGGCGAGCAGTACTTC. The genes are TRBV28 and TRBJ2-7, with D possibly being TRBD1 (5 bases). The germline V and J ends were trimmed by 6 bases and 6 bases, with 9 bases remaining between them. CDR1 MDHEN and CDR2 SYDVKM come from the germline V gene. The CDR3 is 11 amino acids.

This clonotype was seen many times. V gene TRBV3-1 combines with J gene TRBJ2-7; no reliable D call. There are 13 residues in the CDR3. Germline loops: CDR1 LGHDT, CDR2 YNNKEL (reference sequence). V was trimmed by 8 bases and J by 2 bases, leaving 13 bases between them. CDR3 sequence: CASRAPAAYEQYF. CDR3 in DNA: TGTGCCAGCCGCGCTCCCGCGGCCTACGAGCAGTACTTC.

This clonotype occurred many times. V gene TRBV5-6 combines with J gene TRBJ1-1; D remains unclear. Germline V gene sequence: CDR1 SGHDT, CDR2 YYEEEE. This CDR3 comprises 15 residues. Deletions cut 1 base from V and 1 base from J, with 11 bases between. For the CDR3, the DNA is TGTGCCAGCAGCTTGATCGGCAGAAAGAACACTGAAGCTTTCTTT. It encodes CASSLIGRKNTEAFF.

This clonotype was picked up many times. The chain recombines TRBV6-1 with TRBJ2-7; no clear D gene. The CDR3 totals 15 residues. CDR1 is MNHNS and CDR2 is SASEGT in the germline V gene. Trimming took 1 base from V and 0 from J, leaving 10 bases between them. The DNA of the CDR3 is TGTGCCAGCAGTGAAGATTGGACCGGCTCCTACGAGCAGTACTTC. Encoded protein: CASSEDWTGSYEQYF.

At least ten counts were recorded for this clonotype. The chain has TRBV19 and TRBJ1-5; TRBD1 matches at 7 bases. Trimming cost V 5 bases and J 7 bases; bases outside gene matches: 11. The CDR3 is 15 residues long. Germline CDR1 and CDR2: LNHDA and SQIVND (reference sequence). CDR3 loop: CASSSQTGDRQPQHF. The CDR3 coding sequence is TGTGCCAGTAGTTCCCAAACAGGGGACAGACAGCCCCAGCATTTT.

This chain links TRBV30 with TRBJ2-5; D remains ambiguous. Germline loops: CDR1 GTSNPN, CDR2 SVGIG (reference sequence). This CDR3 comprises 12 residues. V gave up 4 bases and J gave up 4 bases, with 10 bases separating them. CDR3 sequence (DNA): TGTGCCTGGACTAGTCCCCCAGAGACCCAGTACTTC. It codes for CAWTSPPETQYF.

This clonotype was observed at least ten times. This chain uses TRBV3-1 with TRBJ1-3, with TRBD1 identical over 8 bases. The CDR3 has 15 residues. Trimming took 4 bases from V and 3 from J; bases not matched to a gene: 5. From germline, CDR1 is LGHDT and CDR2 YNNKEL (reference sequence). CDR3 protein: CASSLQGEHGNTIYF. In DNA, the CDR3 is TGTGCCAGCAGCCTACAGGGGGAGCATGGAAACACCATATATTTT.

This clonotype was seen more than once but under ten times. The chain has TRBV29-1 and TRBJ1-2; TRBD1 is a possible D gene (5 bases). Germline values: CDR1 SQVTM, CDR2 ANQGSEA. V lost 6 bases and J 8 bases, leaving 16 bases between the germline ends. The length of the CDR3 is 12 residues. The CDR3 here is CSVPRTGGGYTF. For the CDR3, the DNA is TGCAGCGTACCCAGGACCGGGGGAGGCTACACCTTC.

This clonotype turned up a few times. The V call is TRBV30, the J call TRBJ2-7; 8 nucleotides line up with TRBD1. Unmatched junction bases numbered 12, after V lost 3 bases and J lost 2 bases. The germline V gene has CDR1 GTSNPN and CDR2 SVGIG (reference sequence). The CDR3 is made up of 16 amino acids. The CDR3: CAWRPRTGRVTYEQYF. CDR3 coding DNA: TGTGCCTGGAGACCCAGGACAGGGCGGGTCACCTACGAGCAGTACTTC.

The rearrangement links TRBV6-2 or TRBV6-3 to TRBJ1-4; TRBD1 matches 10 bases. The CDR3 consists of 15 residues. The junction had 2 bases not matched to a gene; V was cut back by 2 bases and J by 5 bases. The germline CDR1 and CDR2 sequences are MNHEY and SVGEGT. CDR3 coding DNA: TGTGCCAGCAGTTACCTGGGACAGGGGAATGAAAAACTGTTTTTT. Its translation: CASSYLGQGNEKLFF.

V usage is TRBV9 and J usage is TRBJ1-2; D is perhaps TRBD1 (6 bases). Germline V CDR1 and CDR2: SGDLS, YYNGEE. CDR3 length: 14 amino acids. Deletions cut 4 bases from V and 8 bases from J, with 18 bases between. In nucleotides, the CDR3 is TGTGCCAGCAGCTCCGCCGGGGGCTTAAAAGGCTACACCTTC. It yields the protein CASSSAGGLKGYTF. Supplemented by reference TRBV9 and TRBJ1-2, the full variable domain reads DSGVTQTPKHLITATGQRVTLRCSPRSGDLSVYWYQQSLDQGLQFLIQYYNGEERAKGNILERFSAQQFPDLHSELNLSSLELGDSALYFCASSSAGGLKGYTFGSGTRLTVV.

This clonotype was counted ten times or more. CDR3 sequence: CSVQSGTGALGEQFF. CDR3 bases: TGCAGCGTGCAGAGTGGGACAGGGGCCCTTGGGGAGCAGTTCTTC. The rearrangement uses TRBV29-1 and TRBJ2-1, with 10 positions matching TRBD1. Germline V gene lookup returns CDR1 SQVTM and CDR2 ANQGSEA. This CDR3 region has 15 residues. V lost 6 bases and J lost 10; bases outside the gene matches: 15.

The chain links TRBV7-6 to TRBJ1-3; D might be TRBD1 (6 bases). In germline, CDR1 is SGHVS, CDR2 FNYEAQ. Trimming pared 2 bases from V and 1 base from J, leaving 9 bases between. The CDR3 covers 15 residues. The CDR3 sequence is CASSLYRASGNTIYF. The CDR3 DNA is TGTGCCAGCAGCTTATACAGGGCGTCTGGAAACACCATATATTTT.

The V and J genes are TRBV7-9 and TRBJ2-1; no definite D call. The germline V gene encodes CDR1 SEHNR and CDR2 FQNEAQ (reference sequence). V shed 11 bases and J shed 6 bases, with 8 bases lying between them. The CDR3 totals 10 residues. CDR3 protein: CALRSNEQFF. As DNA, the CDR3 is TGTGCCTTACGTAGCAATGAGCAGTTCTTC.